This TCR beta chain was recovered during a study of OX40 agonist ivuxolimab in advanced cancers. With respect to the entire study: The costimulatory receptor OX40 (CD134) was targeted by ivuxolimab, a fully human IgG2 agonistic monoclonal antibody. Intravenous ivuxolimab was administered to patients every 2 weeks at six dose levels: 0.01, 0.1, 0.3, 1.5, 3 and 10 mg/kg. Of the roughly 54 dose-escalation patients, hepatocellular carcinoma was present in around 19, melanoma in some 15, renal cell carcinoma in 9 and head and neck cancer in 9. The dose-escalation cohort was approximately 83% male with a mean age of roughly 62 years, ranging from 23 to 79. Prior anti-PD-1, anti-PD-L1 or anti-CTLA-4 therapy was permitted, and checkpoint inhibitors had been received by around 40% of dose-escalation patients. Three dose-escalation patients achieved partial responses, one with hepatocellular carcinoma and two with cutaneous melanoma. The purpose of peripheral TCRbeta sequencing was to test whether ivuxolimab changed TCR sequence diversity and led to clonal T-cell expansion. The paper covers the monotherapy dose-escalation part of the phase I ivuxolimab trial, which included N = 52 patients.

Patients with a history of autoimmune disease or receiving systemic immunosuppression were excluded from the trial. Peripheral blood for TCR sequencing was collected from all dose cohorts at baseline, on cycle 4 day 1, and on cycle 7 day 1. Samples came from an open-label, multicenter, first-in-human phase I dose-escalation trial of ivuxolimab. Adults with locally advanced or metastatic head and neck squamous cell, hepatocellular, melanoma or renal cell carcinoma were enrolled in the trial. Before TCR sequencing, CD4+ and CD8+ T cells were separately sorted from peripheral blood. A remark on this clone: Which antigen it targets is not known. Base quality data are lacking; no much larger clone is found one base away.

Summary of the overall study and its limitations: On average, CD8+ T cells showed more expanded clones than CD4+ T cells after ivuxolimab. The antigen specificity of the clonally expanded peripheral T cells was not determined. In partial responders in the 0.1-3.0 mg/kg groups, normalized peripheral clonal expansion was found to be among the lowest, especially among CD8+ T cells. Low levels of normalized T-cell clonal expansion were also seen in some patients who did not respond. Clonal expansion of both CD4+ and CD8+ blood T cells was observed from baseline to week 6 at doses 0.1 to 3.0 mg/kg.

Genomic DNA was extracted from sorted cells for sequencing of the TCRbeta CDR3 region. TCRbeta CDR3 regions were sequenced using the immunoSEQ Assay. Here the immuneACCESS table is served through TCRdb, limited to in-frame sequences with V and J called. Missing clones are a known gap in these copies; in checked studies unresolved V genes cover under half, and the rest lacks a known reason. Present in this sample are 50,000 or so clones, around 74% of which were seen just once. The biggest ten clones account for under 2% of the sample. Via the germline V gene, CDR1 is SGHVS and CDR2 FQNEAQ. V is cut back by 5 bases and J by 4 bases, with 7 bases in the junction unmatched. From the cysteine up to the phenylalanine, the CDR3 has a length of 16 residues. The kept DNA is CDR3 alone, 48 bases in frame from the first base.

The chain joins TRBV7-8 to TRBJ2-6, and TRBD1 aligns with 8 junction nucleotides. The material sequenced was CD4+ or CD8+ T cells sorted from blood, taken in a trial of the OX40 agonist ivuxolimab. This clonotype was sampled from an adult with an advanced solid tumor such as melanoma, head and neck, liver or kidney cancer. The CDR3 here reads CASSLPTGAGANVLTF. The DNA sequence reads TGTGCCAGCAGCCTCCCGACAGGGGCCGGGGCCAACGTCCTGACTTTC. When the CDR3 is completed using the reference TRBV7-8 and TRBJ2-6 genes on either side, the full variable domain is GAGVSQSPRYKVAKRGQDVALRCDPISGHVSLFWYQQALGQGPEFLTYFQNEAQLDKSGLPSDRFFAERPEGSVSTLKIQRTQQEDSAVYLCASSLPTGAGANVLTFGAGSRLTVL.